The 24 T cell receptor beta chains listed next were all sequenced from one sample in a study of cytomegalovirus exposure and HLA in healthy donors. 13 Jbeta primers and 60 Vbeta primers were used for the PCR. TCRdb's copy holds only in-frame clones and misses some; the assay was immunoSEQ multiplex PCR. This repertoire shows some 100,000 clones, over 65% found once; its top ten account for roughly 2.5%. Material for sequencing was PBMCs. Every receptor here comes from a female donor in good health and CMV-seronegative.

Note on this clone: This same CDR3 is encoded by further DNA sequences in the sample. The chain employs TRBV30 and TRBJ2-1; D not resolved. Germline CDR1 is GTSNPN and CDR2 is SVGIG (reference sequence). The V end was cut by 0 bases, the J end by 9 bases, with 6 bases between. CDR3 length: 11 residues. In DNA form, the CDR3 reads TGTGCCTGGAGTGTGGCGGCTGAGCAGTTCTTC. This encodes CAWSVAAEQFF.

In DNA, the CDR3 is TGTGCCAGTAGTATCACTCCACCAGGTCGTAATTCACCCCTCCACTTT. Translating it yields CASSITPPGRNSPLHF. The chain combines TRBV19 with TRBJ1-6; D is ambiguous. Germline V gives CDR1 LNHDA, CDR2 SQIVND (reference sequence). Trimming removed 3 bases from V and 6 bases from J, with 15 bases in between. The CDR3 length is 16 residues.

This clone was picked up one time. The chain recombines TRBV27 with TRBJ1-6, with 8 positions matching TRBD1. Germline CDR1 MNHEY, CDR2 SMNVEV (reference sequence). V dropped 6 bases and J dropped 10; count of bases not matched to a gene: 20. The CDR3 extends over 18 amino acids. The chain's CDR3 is CASRTPGYGQGEQSPLHF. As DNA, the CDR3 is TGTGCCAGCAGAACGCCCGGGTACGGACAGGGCGAGCAATCACCCCTCCACTTT.

CDR3 nucleotides: TGTGCCAGCAGCTTCGACACCCAAGAGACCCAGTACTTC. Its protein product is CASSFDTQETQYF. V gene TRBV5-4 combines with J gene TRBJ2-5; D is uncertain. Germline-derived CDR1 and CDR2 are SGHNT and YYREEE (reference sequence). V was pared by 2 bases and J by 1 base, with 6 bases between. The CDR3 is 13 amino acids.

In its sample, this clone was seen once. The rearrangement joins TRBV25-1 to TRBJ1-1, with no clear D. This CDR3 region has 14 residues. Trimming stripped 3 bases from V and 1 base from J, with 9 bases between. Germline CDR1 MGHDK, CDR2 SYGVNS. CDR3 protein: CASSDSPGNTEAFF. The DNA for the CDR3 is TGTGCCAGCAGTGATAGTCCGGGGAACACTGAAGCTTTCTTT. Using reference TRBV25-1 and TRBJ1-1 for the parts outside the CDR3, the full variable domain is EADIYQTPRYLVIGTGKKITLECSQTMGHDKMYWYQQDPGMELHLIHYSYGVNSTEKGDLSSESTVSRIRTEHFPLTLESARPSHTSQYLCASSDSPGNTEAFFGQGTRLTVV.

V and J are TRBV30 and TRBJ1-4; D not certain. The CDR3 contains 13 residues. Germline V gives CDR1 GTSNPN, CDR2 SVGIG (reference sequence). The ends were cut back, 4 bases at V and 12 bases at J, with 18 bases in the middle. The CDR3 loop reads CAWNYGLNVELFF. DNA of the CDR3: TGTGCCTGGAATTATGGGCTTAATGTGGAACTGTTTTTT.

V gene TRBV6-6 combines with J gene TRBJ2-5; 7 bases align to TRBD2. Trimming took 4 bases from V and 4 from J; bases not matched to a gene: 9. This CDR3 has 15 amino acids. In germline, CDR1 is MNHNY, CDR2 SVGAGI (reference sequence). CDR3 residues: CASSSRERGGETQYF. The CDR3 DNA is TGTGCCAGCAGTTCCCGGGAGCGGGGAGGAGAGACCCAGTACTTC.

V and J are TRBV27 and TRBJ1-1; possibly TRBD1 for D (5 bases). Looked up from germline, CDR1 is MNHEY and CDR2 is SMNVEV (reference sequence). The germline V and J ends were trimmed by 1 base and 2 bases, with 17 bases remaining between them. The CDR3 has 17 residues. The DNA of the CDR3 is TGTGCCAGCAGTTTATTAAAGGGGACTAAAATCAACACTGAAGCTTTCTTT. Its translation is CASSLLKGTKINTEAFF.

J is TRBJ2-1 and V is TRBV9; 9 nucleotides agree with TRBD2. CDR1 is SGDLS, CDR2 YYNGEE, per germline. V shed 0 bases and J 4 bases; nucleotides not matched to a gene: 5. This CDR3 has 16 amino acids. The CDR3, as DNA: TGTGCCAGCAGCGTAGTCGGCGGGGGGGGGTACAATGAGCAGTTCTTC. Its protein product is CASSVVGGGGYNEQFF.

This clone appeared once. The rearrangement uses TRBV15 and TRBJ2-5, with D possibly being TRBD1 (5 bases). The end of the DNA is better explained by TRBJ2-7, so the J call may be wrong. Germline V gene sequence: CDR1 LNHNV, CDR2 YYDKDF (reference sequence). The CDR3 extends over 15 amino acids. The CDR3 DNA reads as TGTGCCACCAGCAGAGAGACGACAGTTTCCTACGAGCAGTACTTC. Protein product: CATSRETTVSYEQYF.

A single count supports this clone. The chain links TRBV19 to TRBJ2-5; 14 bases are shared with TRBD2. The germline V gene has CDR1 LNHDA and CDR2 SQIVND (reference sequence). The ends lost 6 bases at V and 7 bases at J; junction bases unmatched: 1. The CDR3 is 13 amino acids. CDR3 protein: CASRGTSGGTQYF. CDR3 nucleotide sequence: TGTGCCAGTAGGGGGACTAGCGGGGGGACCCAGTACTTC. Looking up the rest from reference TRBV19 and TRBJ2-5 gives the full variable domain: DGGITQSPKYLFRKEGQNVTLSCEQNLNHDAMYWYRQDPGQGLRLIYYSQIVNDFQKGDIAEGYSVSREKKESFPLTVTSAQKNPTAFYLCASRGTSGGTQYFGPGTRLLVL.

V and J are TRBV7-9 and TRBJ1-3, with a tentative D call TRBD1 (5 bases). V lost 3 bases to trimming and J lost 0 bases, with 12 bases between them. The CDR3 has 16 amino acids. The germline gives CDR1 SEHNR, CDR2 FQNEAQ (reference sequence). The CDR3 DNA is TGTGCCAGCAGCTTTTCGACAGCCGACTCTGGAAACACCATATATTTT. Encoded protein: CASSFSTADSGNTIYF.

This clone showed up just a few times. This CDR3 is CASSFQGPNEKLFF. The CDR3 region has the DNA TGTGCCAGCAGCTTTCAGGGGCCCAATGAAAAACTGTTTTTT. The chain has TRBV13 and TRBJ1-4; TRBD1 might be the D (6 bases). In germline, CDR1 is PRHDT, CDR2 FYEKMQ (reference sequence). The CDR3 is 14 residues long. The V end was cut by 3 bases, the J end by 5 bases, with 10 bases between.

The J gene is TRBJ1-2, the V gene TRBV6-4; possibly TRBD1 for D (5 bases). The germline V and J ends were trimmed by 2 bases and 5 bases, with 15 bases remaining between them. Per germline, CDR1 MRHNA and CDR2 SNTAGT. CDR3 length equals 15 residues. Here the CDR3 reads CASSDTGGVRYGYTF. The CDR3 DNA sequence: TGTGCCAGCAGTGACACGGGAGGGGTGCGTTATGGCTACACCTTC.

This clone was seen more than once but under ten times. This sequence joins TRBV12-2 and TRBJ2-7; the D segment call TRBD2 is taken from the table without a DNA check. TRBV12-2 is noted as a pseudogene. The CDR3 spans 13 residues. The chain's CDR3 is CASRSREDRKQYF. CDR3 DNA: TGTGCAAGTCGCTCGCGGGAAGATCGGAAGCAGTACTTC.

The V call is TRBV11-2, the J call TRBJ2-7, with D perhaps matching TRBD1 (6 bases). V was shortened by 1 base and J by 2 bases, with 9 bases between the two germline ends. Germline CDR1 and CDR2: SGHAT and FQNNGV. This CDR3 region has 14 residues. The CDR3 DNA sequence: TGTGCCAGCAGCTTAGCGGACAGTGCCTACGAGCAGTACTTC. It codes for CASSLADSAYEQYF.

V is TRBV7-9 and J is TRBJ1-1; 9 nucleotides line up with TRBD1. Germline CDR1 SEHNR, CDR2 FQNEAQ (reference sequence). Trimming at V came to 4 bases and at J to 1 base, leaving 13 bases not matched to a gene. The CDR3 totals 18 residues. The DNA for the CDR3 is TGTGCCAGCAGCTCACCCAGACAGGGGGATAGGTGGAACACTGAAGCTTTCTTT. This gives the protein CASSSPRQGDRWNTEAFF.

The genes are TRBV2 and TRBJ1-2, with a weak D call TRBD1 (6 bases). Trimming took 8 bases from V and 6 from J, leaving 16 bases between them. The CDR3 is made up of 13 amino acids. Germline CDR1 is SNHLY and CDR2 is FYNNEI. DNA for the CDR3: TGTGCCAGCCTAGTGGGGGGGCGCGATGGCTACACCTTC. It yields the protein CASLVGGRDGYTF.

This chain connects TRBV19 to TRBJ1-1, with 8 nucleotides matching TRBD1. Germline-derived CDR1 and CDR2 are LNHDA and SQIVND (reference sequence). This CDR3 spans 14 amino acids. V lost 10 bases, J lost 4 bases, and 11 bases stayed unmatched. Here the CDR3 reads CATSRQGRSTEAFF. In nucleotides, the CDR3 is TGTGCCACCTCCCGACAGGGGAGATCCACTGAAGCTTTCTTT. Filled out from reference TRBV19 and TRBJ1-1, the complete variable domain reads DGGITQSPKYLFRKEGQNVTLSCEQNLNHDAMYWYRQDPGQGLRLIYYSQIVNDFQKGDIAEGYSVSREKKESFPLTVTSAQKNPTAFYLCATSRQGRSTEAFFGQGTRLTVV.

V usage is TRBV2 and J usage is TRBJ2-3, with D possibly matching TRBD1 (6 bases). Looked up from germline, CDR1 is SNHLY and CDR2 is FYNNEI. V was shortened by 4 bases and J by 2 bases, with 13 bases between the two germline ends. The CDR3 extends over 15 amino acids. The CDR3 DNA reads TGTGCCAGCAGTGGCCGGGACACCCTCACAGATACGCAGTATTTT. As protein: CASSGRDTLTDTQYF.

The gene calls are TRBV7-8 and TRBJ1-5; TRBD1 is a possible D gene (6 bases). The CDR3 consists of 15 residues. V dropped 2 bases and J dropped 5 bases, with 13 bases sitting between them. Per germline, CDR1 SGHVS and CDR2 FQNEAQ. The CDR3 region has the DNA TGTGCCAGCAGCTTAACAGGGAGGGCGGATCAGCCCCAGCATTTT. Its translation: CASSLTGRADQPQHF.

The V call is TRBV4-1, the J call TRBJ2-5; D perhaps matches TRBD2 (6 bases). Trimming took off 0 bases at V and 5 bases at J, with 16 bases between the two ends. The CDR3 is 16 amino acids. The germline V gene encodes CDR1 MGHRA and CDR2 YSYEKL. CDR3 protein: CASSQDGSREKETQYF. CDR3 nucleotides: TGCGCCAGCAGCCAAGACGGGAGCAGGGAGAAGGAGACCCAGTACTTC.

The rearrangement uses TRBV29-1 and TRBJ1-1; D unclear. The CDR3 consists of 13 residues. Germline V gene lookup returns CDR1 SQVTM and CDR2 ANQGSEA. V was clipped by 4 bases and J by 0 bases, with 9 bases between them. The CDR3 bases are TGCAGCGTTGGGGCTAATCTGAACACTGAAGCTTTCTTT. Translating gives CSVGANLNTEAFF.

CDR3 bases: TGTGCCTGGAGTGGGCAGTTTAATTCACCCCTCCACTTT. Translating gives CAWSGQFNSPLHF. This chain joins TRBV30 and TRBJ1-6; D remains unclear. CDR1 is GTSNPN and CDR2 is SVGIG in the germline V gene (reference sequence). The V and J ends lost 1 base and 6 bases respectively, with 7 bases between them. The CDR3 is 13 amino acids.